This TCR beta chain derives from a study of T cell responses to AZD1222 COVID-19 vaccine. General study findings and limits: Of the AZD1222 recipients, only six were seropositive at baseline. Nearly half of the spike-specific TCRs reportedly recognize variant regions that carry no mutations. It should be noted that donors were predominantly white British and more often female, and clonal diversity was possibly underestimated. With dominance at 160-218 and 743-854, vaccine-associated CD4 TCRs spanned spike.

Data came from immunoSEQ multiplex PCR; TCRdb stores just in-frame clones and leaves some out. The sample includes 110,000 or so clones, approximately 87% of them seen just once. On this clone itself: Antigen: not known.

This CDR3 contains 15 residues. V was clipped by 7 bases and J by 5 bases, with 18 bases between them. Per the germline V gene, CDR1 is SGHRS and CDR2 is YFSETQ. V gene TRBV5-1 combines with J gene TRBJ2-2; perhaps TRBD2 as D (6 bases). The material was peripheral blood, obtained on day 0 of AZD1222 vaccination. This receptor was obtained from an adult in good health. The CDR3 DNA is TGCGCCAGCGCTATCCATGGGGCGGGGACCGGGGAGCTGTTTTTT. Translating gives CASAIHGAGTGELFF. The complete variable domain, with remaining parts taken from reference TRBV5-1 and TRBJ2-2, reads KAGVTQTPRYLIKTRGQQVTLSCSPISGHRSVSWYQQTPGQGLQFLFEYFSETQRNKGNFPGRFSGRQFSNSRSEMNVSTLELGDSALYLCASAIHGAGTGELFFGEGSRLTVL.